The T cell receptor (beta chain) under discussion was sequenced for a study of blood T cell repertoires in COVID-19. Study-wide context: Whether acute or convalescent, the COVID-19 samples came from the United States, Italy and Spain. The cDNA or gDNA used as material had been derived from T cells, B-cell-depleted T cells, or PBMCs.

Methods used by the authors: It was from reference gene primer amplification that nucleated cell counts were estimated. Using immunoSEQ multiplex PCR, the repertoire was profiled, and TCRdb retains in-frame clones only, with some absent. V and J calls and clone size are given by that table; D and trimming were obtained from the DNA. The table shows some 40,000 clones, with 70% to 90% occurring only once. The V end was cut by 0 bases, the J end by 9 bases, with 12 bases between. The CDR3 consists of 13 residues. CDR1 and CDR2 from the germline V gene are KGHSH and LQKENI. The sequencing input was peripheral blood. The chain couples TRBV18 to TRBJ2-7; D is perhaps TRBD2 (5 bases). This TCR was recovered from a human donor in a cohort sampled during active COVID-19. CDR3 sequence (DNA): TGTGCCAGCTCACCACCGGAGCGGAATTGGCAGTACTTC. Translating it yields CASSPPERNWQYF.